The 23 T cell receptor beta chains presented below share a single source sample, sequenced in a study of T cells expressing NK-cell markers. Reprocessing the 5' RACE reads, TCRdb reports a single entry for every CDR3 protein and omits DNA. This sample's clone table lists hundreds of thousands of distinct CDR3 sequences. Material: blood T cells: a sorted CD56 or NKG2C T cell subset, CD4+ or CD8+ T cells, or bulk PBMC T cells (not recorded which). The origin of the receptors is a man aged 18 to 35 in good health.

The V gene is TRBV15, the J gene TRBJ1-3; lacking DNA, the TRBD1 call made by TCRdb goes unchecked. Germline-derived CDR1 and CDR2 are LNHNV and YYDKDF (reference sequence). CDR3 length equals 15 residues. CDR3 residues: CATSRDPGVGNTIYF.

CDR3 sequence: CAWRWSNTEAFF. This chain uses TRBV30 with TRBJ1-1. The CDR3 is made up of 12 amino acids. Germline CDR1 reads GTSNPN; CDR2 reads SVGIG (reference sequence).

The CDR3 here is CASRIEVEQFF. The chain has TRBV7-9 and TRBJ2-1. The CDR3 runs 11 residues. Germline CDR1 and CDR2: SEHNR and FQNEAQ (reference sequence).

The V gene is TRBV18, the J gene TRBJ2-7; TCRdb's D gene call, TRBD2, goes unchecked for lack of DNA. Germline V CDR1 and CDR2: KGHSH, LQKENI. This CDR3 contains 15 residues. The CDR3 spells CASSPGASGMYEQYF.

V is TRBV20-1 and J is TRBJ2-7; TCRdb's D gene call, TRBD1, goes unchecked for lack of DNA. The CDR3 runs to 16 residues. CDR1 is DFQATT, CDR2 SNEGSKA, per germline (reference sequence). CDR3 in amino acids: CSARTPPQGMSDEQYF.

CDR3 sequence reads: CASSLEEGFSTDTQYF. The chain joins TRBV5-1 to TRBJ2-3; there is no DNA to check the TCRdb D call of TRBD2. Looked up from germline, CDR1 is SGHRS and CDR2 is YFSETQ. The CDR3 runs to 16 residues.

The chain links TRBV20-1 to TRBJ2-1; TCRdb returns TRBD1, unconfirmable since there is no DNA. The CDR3 runs 13 residues. The germline V gene encodes CDR1 DFQATT and CDR2 SNEGSKA (reference sequence). The CDR3 protein is CSAKGTGYNEQFF.

This sequence joins TRBV29-1 and TRBJ2-7; there is no DNA to check the TCRdb D call of TRBD2. Germline V gene sequence: CDR1 SQVTM, CDR2 ANQGSEA. The CDR3 spans 14 residues. The CDR3 loop reads CSVDNEGGSYEQYF.

The chain recombines TRBV7-9 with TRBJ1-3; TCRdb picks TRBD1, but there is no DNA to check that call. The germline gives CDR1 SEHNR, CDR2 FQNEAQ (reference sequence). The CDR3 spans 14 residues. The CDR3 reads CASKGGPTENTIYF.

The rearrangement uses TRBV20-1 and TRBJ2-1; the TCRdb D gene call, TRBD2, has no DNA to confirm it. Germline V gene data show CDR1 as DFQATT and CDR2 as SNEGSKA (reference sequence). The CDR3 is made up of 18 amino acids. This CDR3 is CSARPLTLSGRQDNEQFF.

The genes are TRBV4-3 and TRBJ2-1; TCRdb lists TRBD1, though no DNA is available to test this call. CDR3 length: 15 residues. Germline V gene data show CDR1 as LGHNA and CDR2 as YSLEER. This CDR3 is CASSQEGRGVNEQFF.

This chain joins TRBV9 and TRBJ2-6; the TCRdb call, TRBD1, lacks DNA for checking. The germline V gene encodes CDR1 SGDLS and CDR2 YYNGEE. The CDR3 contains 18 residues. The CDR3 spells CASSVTGTGGIGANVLTF.

The rearrangement links TRBV10-3 to TRBJ1-5; absent DNA, TCRdb's TRBD1 call cannot be checked. The CDR3 totals 14 residues. Germline CDR1 ENHRY, CDR2 SYGVKD. The CDR3: CAIKGGDPNQPQHF.

Here the CDR3 reads CASSPGLGLEQFF. The chain carries TRBV7-3 and TRBJ2-1; the TCRdb D gene call, TRBD2, has no DNA to confirm it. CDR3 length equals 13 residues. CDR1 is SGHTA, CDR2 FQGTGA, per germline.

This chain links TRBV27 with TRBJ2-7; TCRdb designates TRBD1, a call that cannot be tested without DNA. The CDR3 is made up of 16 amino acids. Looked up from germline, CDR1 is MNHEY and CDR2 is SMNVEV (reference sequence). The CDR3 protein is CASSFIPGQGLHEQYF.

The chain has TRBV11-2 and TRBJ2-5; TCRdb's D call, TRBD1, is unchecked because there is no DNA. The CDR3 covers 14 residues. Germline V CDR1 and CDR2: SGHAT, FQNNGV. The CDR3 protein is CASSPTGGAETQYF. Complete variable domain (other parts from reference TRBV11-2 and TRBJ2-5): EAGVAQSPRYKIIEKRQSVAFWCNPISGHATLYWYQQILGQGPKLLIQFQNNGVVDDSQLPKDRFSAERLKGVDSTLKIQPAKLEDSAVYLCASSPTGGAETQYFGPGTRLLVL.

The gene calls are TRBV14 and TRBJ2-1; TCRdb indicates TRBD2, and absent DNA this call remains unverified. Germline loops: CDR1 SGHDN, CDR2 FVKESK. The CDR3 is 13 amino acids. The CDR3: CASAISGRWEQFF.

This sequence joins TRBV20-1 and TRBJ1-4; TCRdb outputs TRBD1, but without DNA this stays unchecked. Germline V lookup: CDR1 DFQATT, CDR2 SNEGSKA (reference sequence). The CDR3 covers 15 residues. CDR3 region: CSASPQGSVNEKLFF.

J is TRBJ2-1 and V is TRBV5-1; the D gene TCRdb calls, TRBD2, cannot be checked with no DNA. Germline lookup yields CDR1 SGHRS and CDR2 YFSETQ. The CDR3 loop spans 13 amino acids. The CDR3 sequence: CASRPSRGNEQFF.

The rearrangement joins TRBV3-1 to TRBJ2-2; there is no DNA to check the TCRdb D call of TRBD2. The CDR3 runs to 19 residues. Germline CDR1 and CDR2: LGHDT and YNNKEL (reference sequence). The CDR3 region is CASSQDWGSGRGNTGELFF.

The chain links TRBV25-1 to TRBJ2-3. Looked up from germline, CDR1 is MGHDK and CDR2 is SYGVNS. The CDR3 extends over 14 amino acids. The CDR3 region is CASSDSDRTDTQYF. Looking up the rest from reference TRBV25-1 and TRBJ2-3 gives the full variable domain: EADIYQTPRYLVIGTGKKITLECSQTMGHDKMYWYQQDPGMELHLIHYSYGVNSTEKGDLSSESTVSRIRTEHFPLTLESARPSHTSQYLCASSDSDRTDTQYFGPGTRLTVL.

The chain links TRBV4-3 to TRBJ2-1. Per the germline V gene, CDR1 is LGHNA and CDR2 is YSLEER. The CDR3 loop spans 15 amino acids. The CDR3 is CASSHDRRSYNEQFF.

V gene TRBV5-1 combines with J gene TRBJ2-5; TCRdb names TRBD2, which stays unverified in the absence of DNA. This CDR3 is 14 amino acids long. CDR1 and CDR2 (germline): SGHRS, YFSETQ. CDR3 amino acids: CASSGTSRWETQYF.